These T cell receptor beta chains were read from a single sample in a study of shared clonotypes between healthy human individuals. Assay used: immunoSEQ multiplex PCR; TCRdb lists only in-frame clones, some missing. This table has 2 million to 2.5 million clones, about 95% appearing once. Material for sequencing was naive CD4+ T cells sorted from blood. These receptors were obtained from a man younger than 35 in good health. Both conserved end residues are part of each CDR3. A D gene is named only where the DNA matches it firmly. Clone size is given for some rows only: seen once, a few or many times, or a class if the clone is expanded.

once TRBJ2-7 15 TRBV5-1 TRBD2 CASSPLIGGAYEQYF TGCGCCAGCAGCCCCCTAATTGGGGGGGCCTACGAGCAGTACTTC
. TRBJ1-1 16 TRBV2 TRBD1 CASSELTGVGSTEAFF TGTGCCAGCAGTGAACTGACAGGGGTTGGGAGCACTGAAGCTTTCTTT
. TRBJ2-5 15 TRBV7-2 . CASSDRRVLAETQYF TGTGCCAGCAGCGATCGCCGGGTCTTGGCAGAGACCCAGTACTTC
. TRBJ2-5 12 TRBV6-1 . CASHRRWETQYF TGTGCCAGCCACCGGAGGTGGGAGACCCAGTACTTC
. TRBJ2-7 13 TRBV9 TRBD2 CAAWLAGSYEQYF TGTGCGGCTTGGCTAGCGGGTTCCTACGAGCAGTACTTC
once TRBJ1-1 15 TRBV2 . CASRRDGNMNTEAFF TGTGCCAGCAGAAGAGACGGAAACATGAACACTGAAGCTTTCTTT
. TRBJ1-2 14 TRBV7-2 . CASSFYSGPAGYTF TGTGCCAGCAGCTTTTACTCGGGGCCGGCGGGCTACACCTTC
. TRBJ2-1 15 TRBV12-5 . CASGSGLHSYNEQFF TGTGCTAGTGGCTCCGGACTTCACTCCTACAATGAGCAGTTCTTC
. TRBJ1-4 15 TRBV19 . CATGGAGLTNEKLFF TGTGCCACCGGGGGGGCCGGCCTCACTAATGAAAAACTGTTTTTT
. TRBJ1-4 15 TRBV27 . CASSFGGGPNEKLFF TGTGCCAGCAGTTTCGGAGGGGGACCTAATGAAAAACTGTTTTTT
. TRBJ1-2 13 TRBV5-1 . CASSNREGRGYTF TGCGCCAGCAGTAACAGGGAGGGCCGAGGCTACACCTTC
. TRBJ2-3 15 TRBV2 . CASSDVLGGTDTQYF TGTGCCAGCAGTGATGTACTAGGGGGCACAGATACGCAGTATTTT
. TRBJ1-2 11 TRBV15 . CATSREDGYTF TGTGCCACCAGCAGAGAGGATGGCTACACCTTC
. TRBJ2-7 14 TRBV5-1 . CASSLEPGLNEQYF TGCGCCAGCAGCTTGGAGCCAGGGCTGAACGAGCAGTACTTC
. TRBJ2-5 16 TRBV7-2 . CASSLRDGGRRETQYF TGTGCCAGCAGCTTAAGAGATGGGGGCCGGCGAGAGACCCAGTACTTC
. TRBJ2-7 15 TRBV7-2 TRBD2 CASRGAGGPSYEQYF TGTGCCAGCAGAGGTGCGGGAGGGCCCTCGTACGAGCAGTACTTC
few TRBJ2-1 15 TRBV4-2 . CASSQDSPSYNEQFF TGTGCCAGCAGCCAAGATAGCCCCTCCTACAATGAGCAGTTCTTC
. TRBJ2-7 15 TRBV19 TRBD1 CASSMATGGSYEQYF TGTGCCAGTAGTATGGCCACAGGGGGCTCCTACGAGCAGTACTTC
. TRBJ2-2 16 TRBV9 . CASSVAGTPNTGELFF TGTGCCAGCAGCGTAGCGGGGACACCGAACACCGGGGAGCTGTTTTTT
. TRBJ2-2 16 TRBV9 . CASSVAGGLITGELFF TGTGCCAGCAGCGTGGCTGGGGGCCTCATAACCGGGGAGCTGTTTTTT
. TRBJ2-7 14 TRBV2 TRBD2 CASSELAGVGEQYF TGTGCCAGCAGTGAACTAGCGGGAGTGGGAGAGCAGTACTTC
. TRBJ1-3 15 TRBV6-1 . CASSSSLASGNTIYF TGTGCCAGCAGTTCCAGTTTGGCCTCTGGAAACACCATATATTTT
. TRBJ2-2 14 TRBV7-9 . CASSLGGDTGELFF TGTGCCAGCAGCTTAGGTGGGGACACCGGGGAGCTGTTTTTT
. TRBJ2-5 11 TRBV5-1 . CASREQETQYF TGCGCCAGCAGGGAACAAGAGACCCAGTACTTC
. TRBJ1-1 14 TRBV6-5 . CASRLQGYETEAFF TGTGCCAGCAGGCTACAGGGCTATGAAACTGAAGCTTTCTTT
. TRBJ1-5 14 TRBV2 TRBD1 CASGGQGSNQPQHF TGTGCCAGCGGGGGACAGGGGAGCAATCAGCCCCAGCATTTT
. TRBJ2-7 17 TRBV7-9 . CASSSYRPGTIYYEQYF TGTGCCAGCAGCTCGTATCGCCCCGGGACAATTTACTACGAGCAGTACTTC
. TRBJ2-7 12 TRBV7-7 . CASSLVPYEQYF TGTGCTAGCAGCTTAGTACCTTACGAGCAGTACTTC
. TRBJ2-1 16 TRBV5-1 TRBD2 CASSATLAGVGNEQFF TGCGCCAGCAGCGCTACTTTAGCGGGAGTGGGAAATGAGCAGTTCTTC
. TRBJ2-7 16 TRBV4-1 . CASSQDWAGTSYEQYF TGCGCCAGCAGCCAAGATTGGGCCGGGACCTCCTACGAGCAGTACTTC
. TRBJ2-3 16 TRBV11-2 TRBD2 CASTASLAGSTDTQYF TGTGCCAGCACCGCTTCTCTAGCGGGAAGCACAGATACGCAGTATTTT
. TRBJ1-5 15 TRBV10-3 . CAISEGDGGNQPQHF TGTGCCATCAGTGAAGGGGACGGTGGCAATCAGCCCCAGCATTTT
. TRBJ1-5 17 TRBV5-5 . CASSRRDLPGGNQPQHF TGTGCCAGCAGCCGCCGGGACCTCCCCGGGGGCAATCAGCCCCAGCATTTT
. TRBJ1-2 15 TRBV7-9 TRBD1 CASSLADRGSEGYTF TGTGCCAGCAGCTTGGCGGACAGGGGTTCTGAGGGCTACACCTTC
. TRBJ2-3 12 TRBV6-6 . CASSYAEDTQYF TGTGCCAGTAGTTACGCCGAAGATACGCAGTATTTT
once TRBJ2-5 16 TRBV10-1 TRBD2 CASSESTSGRGETQYF TGCGCCAGCAGTGAGTCGACTAGCGGGAGGGGGGAGACCCAGTACTTC
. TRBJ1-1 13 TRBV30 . CAWNNERNTEAFF TGTGCCTGGAATAACGAACGGAACACTGAAGCTTTCTTT
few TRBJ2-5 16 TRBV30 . CAWSVFWGLGQETQYF TGTGCCTGGAGTGTATTCTGGGGCCTCGGGCAAGAGACCCAGTACTTC
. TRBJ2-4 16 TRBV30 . CAWSNWDQGGLNIQYF TGTGCCTGGAGTAACTGGGACCAAGGAGGGTTAAACATTCAGTACTTC
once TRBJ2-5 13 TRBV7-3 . CASSLRPQETQYF TGTGCCAGCAGCTTACGCCCCCAGGAGACCCAGTACTTC